Sequencing of this T cell receptor (beta chain) was carried out in a study of shared clonotypes between healthy human individuals. Broader study findings: A handful of donors held approximately 4.5% of naive CD4 clonotypes in common. Shared clonotypes across all four donors exceeded non-shared ones in generation probability.

Measured with immunoSEQ multiplex PCR; TCRdb has only the in-frame clones, and not every one. There are roughly 1,600,000 clones in the sample; approximately 98.5% occur only once, and around 0.38% lies in the top ten. CDR3 length: 14 residues. Trimming cost V 2 bases and J 6 bases; bases outside gene matches: 7. The germline V gene has CDR1 MNHEY and CDR2 SVGAGI. Those who donated were healthy HIV-negative adults, with no recent acute infections or vaccinations reported. CD45RA-negative memory and CD45RA+ naive subsets were split from the CD4+ cells. As regards this clone: Its antigen is currently unknown.

The chain joins TRBV6-5 to TRBJ2-7, with TRBD2 identical over 7 bases. This receptor was identified in a man in his thirties or forties in good health. Specimen: naive CD4+ T cells sorted from blood. This sample's subset: CD45RA+ positively selected. The CDR3 DNA reads as TGTGCCAGCAGTTACGGGAGCGGGATGATCGAGCAGTACTTC. Translating it yields CASSYGSGMIEQYF.